The source of this T cell receptor beta chain is a study of cytomegalovirus exposure and HLA in healthy donors. Study observations and caveats: Reportedly, cytomegalovirus status was diagnosed with high sensitivity and specificity.

About this clone itself: The antigen remains unidentified.

PCR was performed using 60 Vbeta and 13 Jbeta primers. Some clones are missing from TCRdb's copy, which holds only in-frame ones; the method was immunoSEQ multiplex PCR. Seen in this sample are over 25,000 clones; the ten most common clones hold approximately 0.69%. The TCR originated in a man aged 25 to 40 in good health and CMV-seronegative. Input material: PBMCs.

CDR3 in amino acids: CASSVGPGTEAFF. The CDR3 DNA reads TGTGCCAGCAGCGTAGGTCCAGGCACTGAAGCTTTCTTT. The chain is built from TRBV9 and TRBJ1-1; D gene unclear. The germline V and J ends were trimmed by 0 bases and 4 bases, with 7 bases remaining between them. This CDR3 contains 13 residues. Germline loops: CDR1 SGDLS, CDR2 YYNGEE.